These T cell receptor beta chains were read from a single sample in a study of cytomegalovirus exposure and HLA in healthy donors. Profiling relied on immunoSEQ multiplex PCR, and the TCRdb table lists in-frame clones only, not all of them. The sample yields around 150,000 clones, approximately 68% seen once. The sequenced sample was PBMCs. These receptors originate from a man aged 35-49 years in good health and CMV-seronegative. Both conserved end residues are part of each CDR3. Each record gives: clone size, D gene, V gene, J gene, CDR3 DNA, CDR3 protein. A D gene is named only where the DNA matches it firmly. Size is omitted from some rows. Given values are once, few, many or a class for expanded clones.

-	TRBD2	TRBV9	TRBJ2-7	TGTGCCAGCAGCAGGGAGGGGCAGACAAGCTCCTACGAGCAGTACTTC	CASSREGQTSSYEQYF
-	-	TRBV2	TRBJ1-2	TGTGCCAGCAGTGAAAGACAACTAGCCAACTATGGCTACACCTTC	CASSERQLANYGYTF
-	-	TRBV19	TRBJ2-1	TGTGCCAGTAAGAGTAGCGCGAGCTCCTACAATGAGCAGTTCTTC	CASKSSASSYNEQFF
-	-	TRBV7-2	TRBJ2-5	TGTGCCAGCAGCTTATCGTACCAAGAGACCCAGTACTTC	CASSLSYQETQYF
once	-	TRBV7-2	TRBJ1-2	TGTGCCAGCACCCCGGCCAGGGAGGATGGCTACACCTTC	CASTPAREDGYTF
-	-	TRBV7-2	TRBJ1-2	TGTGCCAGCAGCTTAGGATCAGGGGACGGCTACACCTTC	CASSLGSGDGYTF
-	TRBD2	TRBV30	TRBJ2-1	TGTGCCTGGAGAGGTGAACTAGCGGGATACAATGAGCAGTTCTTC	CAWRGELAGYNEQFF
-	TRBD2	TRBV13	TRBJ2-7	TGTGCCAGCAGCTTAGCGGCGGGGGGCCCTCTCGACGAGCAGTACTTC	CASSLAAGGPLDEQYF
few	-	TRBV4-1	TRBJ1-1	TGCGCCAGCAGCCAAGAGGTCGGGGGGGCCACTGAAGCTTTCTTT	CASSQEVGGATEAFF
-	-	TRBV30	TRBJ2-5	TGTGCCTGGAGTGTACTTGAGACCCAGTACTTC	CAWSVLETQYF
-	-	TRBV12-5	TRBJ2-7	TGTGCTAGTGGGCGTGCCCTCTACGAGCAGTACTTC	CASGRALYEQYF
-	TRBD2	TRBV5-1	TRBJ2-1	TGCGCCAGCAGCTTGGACCCGGGACTAGCGGGAGGCGTCAAGTTCTTC	CASSLDPGLAGGVKFF
-	-	TRBV4-3	TRBJ2-1	TGCGCCAGCAGCCAAGTTTTACTTACAGGGTATGAGCAGTTCTTC	CASSQVLLTGYEQFF
-	-	TRBV6-1	TRBJ1-5	TGTGCCAGCAGGGACCGTGACCGACAGACTCAGCCCCAGCATTTT	CASRDRDRQTQPQHF
-	TRBD2	TRBV4-3	TRBJ2-1	TGCGCCAGCAGCCAAGATGCGGTAGCGGGGTACCTTAGCTCCTACAATGAGCAGTTCTTC	CASSQDAVAGYLSSYNEQFF
few	TRBD2	TRBV29-1	TRBJ2-1	TGCAGCGTCGGAGGGTGGGGAGGGGATGAGCAGTTCTTC	CSVGGWGGDEQFF
-	TRBD1	TRBV27	TRBJ2-7	TGTGCCAGCAGCCACGGGACAGCCTACGAGCAGTACTTC	CASSHGTAYEQYF
-	-	TRBV28	TRBJ1-1	TGTGCCAGCAGGGAGGAGCCCTCTGAAGCTTTCTTT	CASREEPSEAFF
-	TRBD2	TRBV4-2	TRBJ2-5	TGTGCCAGCAGCCAAGATGGGACTAGCGGGGGGGCCGAGACCCAGTACTTC	CASSQDGTSGGAETQYF
-	-	TRBV7-6	TRBJ1-2	TGTGCCAGCAGCTCGCGGGGGTACGATGGCTACACCTTC	CASSSRGYDGYTF
once	-	TRBV6-5	TRBJ2-3	TGTGCCAGCAGCCGCGGGGGCAGCACAGATACGCAGTATTTT	CASSRGGSTDTQYF
-	TRBD1	TRBV7-9	TRBJ1-1	TGTGCCAGCAGCTTACCCCACAGGGGGACTGAAGCTTTCTTT	CASSLPHRGTEAFF
-	TRBD1	TRBV6-1	TRBJ1-1	TGTGCCAGCCGCCGGGACAGGGCAATGAACACTGAAGCTTTCTTT	CASRRDRAMNTEAFF
-	-	TRBV1	TRBJ2-7	TGCACCAGCAGACCACGTTCACTAGCGGGCGGACGGGGGTACGAGCAGTACTTC	CTSRPRSLAGGRGYEQYF
-	-	TRBV13	TRBJ1-2	TGTGCCAGCAGCTTAGGGGCGGGTCTTCGGAATGGCTACACCTTC	CASSLGAGLRNGYTF
-	-	TRBV13	TRBJ1-2	TGTGCCAGCAGCTTAGAGCCGGGTGGCCAGGGCTGGGATGGCTACACCTTC	CASSLEPGGQGWDGYTF
-	-	TRBV4-1	TRBJ1-3	TGCGCCAGCAGCACCCCTGCCGTCAGCTCTGGAAACACCATATATTTT	CASSTPAVSSGNTIYF
-	TRBD1	TRBV5-1	TRBJ2-3	TGCGCCAGCAGCGAGGGGACAGGGGGCCGCACAGATACGCAGTATTTT	CASSEGTGGRTDTQYF
-	-	TRBV7-8	TRBJ2-7	TGTGCCAGCAGACTGAGGGAACCACTTGGTGAGCAGTACTTC	CASRLREPLGEQYF
few	TRBD1	TRBV7-3	TRBJ1-1	TGTGCCAGCAGCAGATATGGACAGGGGAACACTGAAGCTTTCTTT	CASSRYGQGNTEAFF
-	TRBD2	TRBV13	TRBJ2-1	TGTGCCAGCAGCCCGGGACTAGCGGCGTACAATGAGCAGTTCTTC	CASSPGLAAYNEQFF
-	TRBD1	TRBV5-1	TRBJ1-1	TGCGCCAGCAGTGGCACAGGGGCATCAAAAGCTTTCTTT	CASSGTGASKAFF
-	TRBD2	TRBV4-1	TRBJ2-3	TGCGCCAGCAGCCAAGCCGGAATAAGCCGGGGGGGCAAACACGATACGCAGTATTTT	CASSQAGISRGGKHDTQYF
-	TRBD1	TRBV28	TRBJ2-7	TGTGCCAGCCGACAGGGGATCTCATACGAGCAGTACTTC	CASRQGISYEQYF
few	-	TRBV10-3	TRBJ1-5	TGTGCCATCAGTGGCGACGGGACTCGGCCCCAGAATTTT	CAISGDGTRPQNF
-	TRBD1	TRBV18	TRBJ2-2	TGTGCCAGCTCACAGACGGGACAGCACAACACCGGGGAGCTGTTTTTT	CASSQTGQHNTGELFF
-	TRBD2	TRBV5-6	TRBJ2-3	TGTGCCAGCAGCTTAGGACTAGCGGGAGGGTGTACGCAGTATTTT	CASSLGLAGGCTQYF
-	-	TRBV19	TRBJ1-2	TGTGCCAGTAACTCAGGCTATGGCTACACCTTC	CASNSGYGYTF
-	-	TRBV10-2	TRBJ1-5	TGCGCCAGCAGTGACCCAGTGGGGGCTTCCAGGCCCCAGCATTTT	CASSDPVGASRPQHF
once	-	TRBV6-5	TRBJ2-7	TGTGCCAGCAGTCGCCTCTACCGTGACGAGCAGTACTTC	CASSRLYRDEQYF
-	TRBD2	TRBV2	TRBJ2-1	TGTGCCAGCAGTGGTTGGGGCGGGGGCTCCTACAATGAGCAGTTCTTC	CASSGWGGGSYNEQFF
-	-	TRBV5-1	TRBJ1-4	TGCGCCAGCAGTATGACAGACGCTAATGAAAAACTGTTTTTT	CASSMTDANEKLFF
few	-	TRBV18	TRBJ2-5	TGTGCCAGCTCGCTTGGTACTGGAGAGACCCAGTACTTC	CASSLGTGETQYF
-	TRBD1	TRBV5-1	TRBJ1-2	TGCGCCAGCAGCGTCGACAGGGGAGGCGGCTGCACCTTC	CASSVDRGGGCTF
-	-	TRBV4-1	TRBJ2-2	TGCGCCAGCAGCCAAGATCGAGCGAACACCGGGGAGCTGTTTTTT	CASSQDRANTGELFF
-	TRBD2	TRBV2	TRBJ2-1	TGTGCCAGCAGTGGACTGGCAGGAGGCCTAGCGGGGGGGCCCCATGAGCAGTTCTTC	CASSGLAGGLAGGPHEQFF
-	-	TRBV6-1	TRBJ2-5	TGTGCCAGCAGTGCACTCTCTGGCGGACAAGAGACCCAGTACTTC	CASSALSGGQETQYF
-	-	TRBV9	TRBJ2-7	TGTGCCAGCAGCGAGGGGTCAGGGAACTCCTACGAGCAGTACTTC	CASSEGSGNSYEQYF
-	-	TRBV7-6	TRBJ2-5	TGTGCCAGCAGCGCGCAAGAGACCCAGTACTTC	CASSAQETQYF
few	TRBD2	TRBV27	TRBJ2-7	TGTGCCAGCAGTTTAAGTAGCGGGGGTCCCAGGTCCTACGAGCAGTACTTC	CASSLSSGGPRSYEQYF
-	TRBD1	TRBV6-6	TRBJ1-1	TGTGCCAGCAGTTACTTGACAGGGTACACTGAAGCTTTCTTT	CASSYLTGYTEAFF
-	TRBD1	TRBV2	TRBJ1-1	TGTGCCAGCAGTGGACGGACAGGTAAGAACACTGAAGCTTTCTTT	CASSGRTGKNTEAFF
-	TRBD1	TRBV28	TRBJ1-3	TGTGCCAGCAGACTACAGGGGGCAGGCGGAAACACCATATATTTT	CASRLQGAGGNTIYF
-	-	TRBV27	TRBJ2-7	TGTGCCAGCAGTTTTGCCCAGGGGTCCTACGAGCAGTACTTC	CASSFAQGSYEQYF
-	-	TRBV6-5	TRBJ2-7	TGTGCCAGCAGCCGGCTAGCTCGCTACGCCTACGAGCAGTACTTC	CASSRLARYAYEQYF
few	-	TRBV10-2	TRBJ2-7	TGCGCCAGCAGTGATGGCAGGGCTTACGAGCAGTACTTC	CASSDGRAYEQYF
-	TRBD1	TRBV6-1	TRBJ2-4	TGTGCCAGCACCCGGGGACAGGGGGCTGACATTCAGTACTTC	CASTRGQGADIQYF
-	-	TRBV7-9	TRBJ1-3	TGTGCCAGCAGCCACAGGGATTCTGGAAACACCATATATTTT	CASSHRDSGNTIYF
few	-	TRBV7-2	TRBJ1-1	TGTGCCAGCAGCAACTCCGATCGGGCTTTCTTT	CASSNSDRAFF
once	-	TRBV7-9	TRBJ2-7	TGTTCCAGCAGGGGTGACAAGTACGAGCAGTACTTC	CSSRGDKYEQYF